The 21 T cell receptor beta chains reported below all come from one sample, sequenced in a study of T cells in Graves' hyperthyroidism and ophthalmopathy. The source material, RNA transcripts, was used to amplify TCR beta CDR3 regions. Carried out on the TCR CDR3, a first-round RT-PCR used the HTBI primer set. TCRdb itself ran the multiplex PCR reads through MiXCR, one entry per CDR3 protein. The data contain nearly 250,000 distinct CDR3 sequences, about 16% of them singletons. The sequenced sample was blood. These receptors originate from a woman under 30 with Graves' ophthalmopathy.

This clonotype was counted ten times or more. The chain recombines TRBV2 with TRBJ2-1; 8 nucleotides align to TRBD2. J gave up 8 bases and V 7 bases, and 10 bases lay outside the gene matches. Per germline, CDR1 SNHLY and CDR2 FYNNEI. The CDR3 length is 14 residues. The CDR3 loop is CASKERESVDEQFF. The CDR3 bases are TGTGCCAGCAAGGAGCGGGAGTCTGTCGATGAGCAGTTCTTC. Variable domain in full (rest from reference TRBV2 and TRBJ2-1): EPEVTQTPSHQVTQMGQEVILRCVPISNHLYFYWYRQILGQKVEFLVSFYNNEISEKSEIFDDQFSVERPDGSNFTLKIRSTKLEDSAMYFCASKERESVDEQFFGPGTRLTVL.

This clonotype was recorded many times. The chain combines TRBV20-1 with TRBJ2-5, with TRBD2 identical over 8 bases. CDR1 DFQATT and CDR2 SNEGSKA come from the germline V gene (reference sequence). The CDR3 has 14 residues. Trimming removed 1 base from V and 4 bases from J; junction bases left unmatched: 5. The CDR3 region is CSARATGGGETQYF. CDR3 nucleotides: TGCAGTGCTAGAGCCACCGGGGGGGGAGAGACCCAGTACTTC.

The chain joins TRBV5-1 to TRBJ2-1, with D possibly TRBD1 on 5 matching bases. This CDR3 contains 14 residues. Deletions cut 0 bases from V and 7 bases from J, with 11 bases between. Germline V gives CDR1 SGHRS, CDR2 YFSETQ. This CDR3 reads CASSLGDSFNEQFF. The CDR3 bases are TGCGCCAGCAGCTTGGGAGACAGTTTTAATGAGCAGTTCTTC.

A few counts support this clonotype. V is TRBV28 and J is TRBJ2-2; 7 bases are shared with TRBD1. This CDR3 spans 15 amino acids. V was clipped by 3 bases and J by 5 bases; unmatched bases: 6. Germline assignment: CDR1 MDHEN and CDR2 SYDVKM. The CDR3 here is CASSFRGGRTGELFF. The CDR3 DNA reads as TGTGCCAGCAGTTTTAGAGGGGGCCGGACCGGGGAGCTGTTTTTT.

This clonotype was seen many times. This chain uses TRBV5-4 with TRBJ2-5, with 11 nucleotides matching TRBD1. The J segment lost 1 base and the V segment lost 2 bases, leaving 4 bases of the junction unmatched. The CDR3 is made up of 16 amino acids. The germline CDR1 and CDR2 sequences are SGHNT and YYREEE (reference sequence). The CDR3 loop reads CASSLKDRGPQETQYF. CDR3 nucleotide sequence: TGTGCCAGCAGCTTAAAGGACAGGGGGCCCCAAGAGACCCAGTACTTC. The variable domain in full, with the rest retrieved from reference TRBV5-4 and TRBJ2-5, is ETGVTQSPTHLIKTRGQQVTLRCSSQSGHNTVSWYQQALGQGPQFIFQYYREEENGRGNFPPRFSGLQFPNYSSELNVNALELDDSALYLCASSLKDRGPQETQYFGPGTRLLVL.

This clonotype was found many times. The CDR3 here is CASSQDWGSTGELFF. The DNA of the CDR3 is TGCGCCAGCAGCCAAGATTGGGGGAGCACCGGGGAGCTGTTTTTT. This chain connects TRBV4-3 to TRBJ2-2; D may correspond to TRBD1 or TRBD2 (5 bases each). V was shortened by 0 bases and J by 4 bases, with 9 bases between the two germline ends. CDR1 is LGHNA and CDR2 is YSLEER in the germline V gene. The CDR3 runs 15 residues.

This chain uses TRBV11-2 with TRBJ1-1; D might be TRBD1 (5 bases). CDR1 SGHAT and CDR2 FQNNGV come from the germline V gene. This CDR3 is built from 16 residues. V lost 1 base and J 1 base, leaving 13 bases between the germline ends. The CDR3 coding sequence is TGTGCCAGCAGCTTAGTCAATCCAGGGCGGAACACTGAAGCTTTCTTT. Translating it yields CASSLVNPGRNTEAFF.

The J gene is TRBJ2-1, the V gene TRBV7-3; D possibly uses TRBD1 or TRBD2 (6 bases each). V lost 4 bases, J lost 6 bases, and 19 bases lay in between. The CDR3 runs to 16 residues. Germline loops: CDR1 SGHTA, CDR2 FQGTGA. CDR3 DNA: TGTGCCAGCAGCTCCCCGGACGGGCCGGGGGCCAATGAGCAGTTCTTC. It specifies CASSSPDGPGANEQFF.

The sample holds many counts of this clonotype. CDR3 coding DNA: TGTGCCAGCCGGGACAGCCCGGGGGAGCTGTTTTTT. Its translation: CASRDSPGELFF. The V and J genes are TRBV27 and TRBJ2-2; 7 bases align to TRBD1. This CDR3 spans 12 amino acids. Germline V lookup: CDR1 MNHEY, CDR2 SMNVEV (reference sequence). J lost 8 bases, V lost 8 bases, and 5 bases had no gene match.

This clonotype was seen ten or more times. The CDR3 spells CASKPGQGALKPQHF. Here the CDR3 DNA reads TGTGCCAGTAAACCGGGACAGGGGGCATTAAAGCCCCAGCATTTT. The chain combines TRBV19 with TRBJ1-5, with 12 bases lining up with TRBD1. The germline V gene encodes CDR1 LNHDA and CDR2 SQIVND (reference sequence). This CDR3 has 15 amino acids. The V gene end was trimmed by 7 bases and the J gene end by 8 bases; junction bases not matched to a gene: 9. The full variable domain, rest sourced from reference TRBV19 and TRBJ1-5, is DGGITQSPKYLFRKEGQNVTLSCEQNLNHDAMYWYRQDPGQGLRLIYYSQIVNDFQKGDIAEGYSVSREKKESFPLTVTSAQKNPTAFYLCASKPGQGALKPQHFGDGTRLSIL.

This clonotype was counted between two and nine times. This chain links TRBV7-6 with TRBJ1-1; D possibly corresponds to TRBD1 (5 bases). The CDR3 is 17 amino acids. The germline V gene has CDR1 SGHVS and CDR2 FNYEAQ. Trimming removed 6 bases at V and 3 bases at J, with 23 bases between. In DNA, the CDR3 is TGTGCCAGCAGTTCCCTGGGCGCGGGGGGTTTGGACACTGAAGCTTTCTTT. Its translation: CASSSLGAGGLDTEAFF.

This clonotype has just a few counts. The J gene is TRBJ2-6, the V gene TRBV18; possibly TRBD2 for D (6 bases). There are 18 residues in the CDR3. CDR1 is KGHSH, CDR2 LQKENI, per germline. V was trimmed by 2 bases and J by 2 bases, leaving 16 bases between them. The DNA for the CDR3 is TGTGCCAGCTCACCATGGGTTGGGAGGACGGCTGGGGCCAACGTCCTGACTTTC. It translates to CASSPWVGRTAGANVLTF.

This clonotype was observed many times. The chain employs TRBV27 and TRBJ2-4, with TRBD2 identical over 8 bases. The CDR3 runs to 16 residues. The germline gives CDR1 MNHEY, CDR2 SMNVEV (reference sequence). J gave up 6 bases and V 5 bases, and 12 bases lay outside the gene matches. The CDR3 loop reads CASSPTHPTSGNIQYF. CDR3 coding DNA: TGTGCCAGCAGTCCGACCCACCCTACTAGCGGAAACATTCAGTACTTC.

This clonotype was counted between two and nine times. This sequence joins TRBV19 and TRBJ2-2, with D maybe TRBD1 (6 bases). In germline, CDR1 is LNHDA, CDR2 SQIVND (reference sequence). Trimming pared 6 bases from V and 1 base from J, leaving 15 bases between. This CDR3 spans 16 amino acids. CDR3 nucleotides: TGTGCCAGTAGCAAGCCCAGGGGCCTGAACACCGGGGAGCTGTTTTTT. It codes for CASSKPRGLNTGELFF.

This clonotype has at least ten counts. The rearrangement links TRBV20-1 to TRBJ2-1, with TRBD2 matching 10 bases. V trimming: 0 bases; J trimming: 3 bases; junction bases outside the gene matches: 5. The CDR3 has 16 amino acids. Germline CDR1 and CDR2: DFQATT and SNEGSKA (reference sequence). CDR3 protein: CSARDQGLANYNEQFF. CDR3 sequence (DNA): TGCAGTGCTAGAGATCAGGGACTAGCGAACTACAATGAGCAGTTCTTC.

This clonotype was seen a handful of times. The V call is TRBV6-1, the J call TRBJ2-7, with TRBD1 as a possible D gene (5 bases). This CDR3 is built from 13 residues. The ends were cut back, 7 bases at V and 0 bases at J, with 10 bases in the middle. Germline V gene sequence: CDR1 MNHNS, CDR2 SASEGT. This CDR3 reads CASIGAGSYEQYF. The CDR3 nucleotides are TGTGCCAGCATTGGGGCTGGCTCCTACGAGCAGTACTTC.

The chain carries TRBV7-9 and TRBJ1-5, with TRBD1 matching over 9 bases. Trimming at V came to 4 bases and at J to 7 bases, leaving 8 bases not matched to a gene. Germline lookup yields CDR1 SEHNR and CDR2 FQNEAQ (reference sequence). The CDR3 loop spans 15 amino acids. The chain's CDR3 is CASSSQGAFAQPQHF. In DNA form, the CDR3 reads TGTGCCAGCAGCTCACAGGGGGCTTTTGCCCAGCCCCAGCATTTT.

The chain joins TRBV6-4 to TRBJ2-3; TRBD2 matches 7 bases. V lost 0 bases to trimming and J lost 1 base; unmatched junction nucleotides: 1. This CDR3 has 15 residues. The germline V gene encodes CDR1 MRHNA and CDR2 SNTAGT. The CDR3 DNA is TGTGCCAGCAGTGACTCGGGGGGGGGCACAGATACGCAGTATTTT. Translation gives CASSDSGGGTDTQYF.

This clonotype has ten or more counts. The chain has TRBV6-5 and TRBJ1-1; 10 positions agree with TRBD1. Trimming at V came to 2 bases and at J to 4 bases, leaving 7 bases not matched to a gene. Looked up from germline, CDR1 is MNHEY and CDR2 is SVGAGI. The length of the CDR3 is 16 residues. CDR3 loop: CASSYRPGQGGTEAFF. The CDR3 DNA is TGTGCCAGCAGTTACAGGCCCGGACAGGGGGGCACTGAAGCTTTCTTT.

This clonotype was detected many times. V usage is TRBV20-1 and J usage is TRBJ2-7; tentatively, D is TRBD1 or TRBD2 (5 bases each). Germline V gene lookup returns CDR1 DFQATT and CDR2 SNEGSKA (reference sequence). The CDR3 is made up of 12 amino acids. V lost 5 bases, J lost 5 bases, and 13 bases lay in between. The CDR3 spells CSAGEGFNEQYF. The CDR3 DNA follows: TGCAGTGCTGGTGAGGGGTTTAACGAGCAGTACTTC.

Ten or more counts support this clonotype. This chain connects TRBV6-1 to TRBJ2-1; possible D gene TRBD1, 5 bases. CDR1 is MNHNS and CDR2 is SASEGT in the germline V gene. With 6 bases removed from V and 4 bases from J, the gap between germline ends came to 16 bases. The CDR3 consists of 15 residues. This CDR3 is CASSSHQGSYNEQFF. The CDR3 DNA follows: TGTGCCAGCAGCTCCCACCAGGGATCTTACAATGAGCAGTTCTTC.